The T cell receptor (beta chain) under discussion was sequenced for a study of blood T cells in healthy people across ages. A second PCR, run for roughly 6 to 11 cycles, used a sample-barcoded 5' primer plus a J-beta primer mix. Any given sample supplied a minimum of 2.5 million CDR3-containing paired-end reads. TCRdb ran MiXCR on the 5' RACE reads and lists one entry per CDR3 protein. Among 730,000 or so distinct CDR3 sequences listed, around 38% were seen once. CDR3 length equals 15 residues. CDR1 is MNHEY, CDR2 SVGEGT, per germline. The ends were cut back, 4 bases at V and 4 bases at J, with 16 bases in the middle. This clonotype appeared once.

The sample was blood. The sequence was collected from a man older than 75 in good health. The chain couples TRBV6-2 or TRBV6-3 to TRBJ1-1; D is unclear. The CDR3 DNA reads as TGTGCCAGCAGTTCTGCGACTGGAGTGGGCACTGAAGCTTTCTTT. Residues: CASSSATGVGTEAFF.